Below, 11 T cell receptor beta chains from the same sample are listed, as sequenced in a study of cytotoxic CD8 clonotypes in ibrutinib-treated CLL. Data came from immunoSEQ multiplex PCR; TCRdb stores just in-frame clones and leaves some out. This table has approximately 22,000 clones, under 80% appearing once. The specimen was PBMCs, collected before ibrutinib treatment. The receptor source for this set is a human donor with chronic lymphocytic leukemia.

This clone was counted a single time. At one end, the junction sequence differs from germline, possibly due to a read error. The chain uses TRBV7-7 and TRBJ2-2; D might be TRBD1 (6 bases). Germline CDR1 and CDR2: SSHAT and FNYEAQ (reference sequence). CDR3 size: 16 residues. The CDR3: CASSQTRTENTGELFF. CDR3 nucleotide sequence: TGTGCTAGCAGCCAAACCCGGACAGAGAACACCGGGGAGCTGTTTTTT.

CDR3 bases: TGTGCCAGCAGCTTCGGGACAGGGGTTAATGAGCAGTTCTTC. This translates into CASSFGTGVNEQFF. The genes are TRBV5-6 and TRBJ2-1, with 10 bases identical to TRBD1. V was pared by 2 bases and J by 7 bases, with 3 bases of the junction left unmatched. CDR1 is SGHDT and CDR2 is YYEEEE in the germline V gene. The CDR3 consists of 14 residues.

V and J are TRBV5-1 and TRBJ2-7; TRBD2 matches 11 bases. The CDR3 runs to 19 residues. The germline CDR1 and CDR2 sequences are SGHRS and YFSETQ. V lost 4 bases and J lost 4; bases outside the gene matches: 19. CDR3 sequence (DNA): TGCGCCAGCAGCCCACAGAATTTGGTAGCGGGAGGGCCTTGTTACGAGCAGTACTTC. It specifies CASSPQNLVAGGPCYEQYF. The full variable domain, completed using reference TRBV5-1 and TRBJ2-7, is KAGVTQTPRYLIKTRGQQVTLSCSPISGHRSVSWYQQTPGQGLQFLFEYFSETQRNKGNFPGRFSGRQFSNSRSEMNVSTLELGDSALYLCASSPQNLVAGGPCYEQYFGPGTRLTVT.

This clone showed up just a few times. This chain uses TRBV5-4 with TRBJ2-2, with unresolved D. V lost 6 bases, J lost 6 bases, and 12 bases lay in between. Germline V gives CDR1 SGHNT, CDR2 YYREEE (reference sequence). This CDR3 is built from 13 residues. Here the CDR3 reads CASTPWGAGELFF. DNA of the CDR3: TGTGCCAGCACTCCATGGGGTGCCGGGGAGCTGTTTTTT. The full variable domain, completed using reference TRBV5-4 and TRBJ2-2, is ETGVTQSPTHLIKTRGQQVTLRCSSQSGHNTVSWYQQALGQGPQFIFQYYREEENGRGNFPPRFSGLQFPNYSSELNVNALELDDSALYLCASTPWGAGELFFGEGSRLTVL.

The count of this clone is one. The chain couples TRBV10-3 to TRBJ2-7; perhaps TRBD1 as D (6 bases). Germline values: CDR1 ENHRY, CDR2 SYGVKD. V was cut by 3 bases and J by 0 bases, with 9 bases left in between. The CDR3 loop spans 14 amino acids. The CDR3 DNA reads as TGTGCCATCAGTGATAACAGGGTCTCCTACGAGCAGTACTTC. Its translation is CAISDNRVSYEQYF.

This clone was counted a single time. The chain employs TRBV2 and TRBJ1-1; unclear D gene. Trimming removed 0 bases at V and 13 bases at J, with 0 bases between. Germline values: CDR1 SNHLY, CDR2 FYNNEI. The CDR3 consists of 8 residues. CDR3 DNA sequence: TGTGCCAGCAGTGAAGCTTTCTTT. It encodes CASSEAFF. Full variable domain (outside the CDR3, taken from reference TRBV2 and TRBJ1-1): EPEVTQTPSHQVTQMGQEVILRCVPISNHLYFYWYRQILGQKVEFLVSFYNNEISEKSEIFDDQFSVERPDGSNFTLKIRSTKLEDSAMYFCASSEAFFGQGTRLTVV.

This clone occurred a few times. The genes are TRBV5-1 and TRBJ1-2, with 9 nucleotides matching TRBD1. The trim removed 3 bases at V and 8 bases at J, leaving 5 bases unmatched. CDR3 length: 13 residues. Germline CDR1 SGHRS, CDR2 YFSETQ. The CDR3 protein is CASSSGDRDGYTF. The CDR3 coding sequence is TGCGCCAGCAGCTCCGGGGACAGGGACGGCTACACCTTC. Together with reference TRBV5-1 and TRBJ1-2, the CDR3 gives the full variable domain: KAGVTQTPRYLIKTRGQQVTLSCSPISGHRSVSWYQQTPGQGLQFLFEYFSETQRNKGNFPGRFSGRQFSNSRSEMNVSTLELGDSALYLCASSSGDRDGYTFGSGTRLTVV.

The chain couples TRBV16 to TRBJ1-5; D might be TRBD1 (6 bases). Germline assignment: CDR1 KGHSY and CDR2 FQNENV. CDR3 length equals 13 residues. Trimming took 0 bases from V and 11 from J, leaving 11 bases between them. The CDR3 reads CASSQSRGASQHF. The CDR3 nucleotides are TGTGCCAGCAGCCAATCTAGGGGGGCCTCCCAGCATTTT. Variable domain in full (rest from reference TRBV16 and TRBJ1-5): GEEVAQTPKHLVRGEGQKAKLYCAPIKGHSYVFWYQQVLKNEFKFLISFQNENVFDETGMPKERFSAKCLPNSPCSLEIQATKLEDSAVYFCASSQSRGASQHFGDGTRLSIL.

The genes are TRBV5-1 and TRBJ2-5, with 7 bases that match TRBD1. This CDR3 has 14 residues. Germline assignment: CDR1 SGHRS and CDR2 YFSETQ. V was pared by 2 bases and J by 4 bases, with 5 bases of the junction left unmatched. Here the CDR3 DNA reads TGCGCCAGCAGCTTAGAGGACAGGCGAGAGACCCAGTACTTC. As protein: CASSLEDRRETQYF.

This clone has a handful of counts. The chain is built from TRBV7-3 and TRBJ2-7, with TRBD1 matching over 8 bases. Germline CDR1 SGHTA, CDR2 FQGTGA. After removal of 1 base from V and 3 bases from J, the junction contained 2 bases not matched to a gene. The CDR3 length is 14 residues. The chain's CDR3 is CASSLRQGSYEQYF. The CDR3 bases are TGTGCCAGCAGCTTAAGACAGGGGAGCTACGAGCAGTACTTC.

The chain recombines TRBV4-2 with TRBJ2-4, with 8 bases fitting TRBD1. The CDR3 length is 19 residues. The ends lost 0 bases at V and 6 bases at J; junction bases unmatched: 16. Germline V CDR1 and CDR2: LGHNA, YNFKEQ. The DNA of the CDR3 is TGTGCCAGCAGCCAAGAAGGTCTGACGGACAGGGTATTGTTAAACATTCAGTACTTC. Amino acid sequence: CASSQEGLTDRVLLNIQYF.